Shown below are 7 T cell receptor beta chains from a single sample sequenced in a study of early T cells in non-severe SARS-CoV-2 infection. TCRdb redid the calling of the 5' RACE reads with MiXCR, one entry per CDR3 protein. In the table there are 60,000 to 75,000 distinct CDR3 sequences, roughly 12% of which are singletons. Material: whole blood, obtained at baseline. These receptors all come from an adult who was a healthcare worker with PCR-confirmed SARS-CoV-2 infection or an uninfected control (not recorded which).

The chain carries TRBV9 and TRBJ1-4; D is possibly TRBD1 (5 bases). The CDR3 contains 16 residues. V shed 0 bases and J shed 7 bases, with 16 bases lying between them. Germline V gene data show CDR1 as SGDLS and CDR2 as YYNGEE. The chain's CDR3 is CASSVATPGPGEKLFF. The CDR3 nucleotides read TGTGCCAGCAGCGTAGCTACCCCGGGACCCGGTGAAAAACTGTTTTTT.

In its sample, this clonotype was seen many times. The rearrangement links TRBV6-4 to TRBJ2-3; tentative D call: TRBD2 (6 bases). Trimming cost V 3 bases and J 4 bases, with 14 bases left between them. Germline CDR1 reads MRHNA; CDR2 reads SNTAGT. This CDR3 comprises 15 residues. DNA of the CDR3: TGTGCCAGCAGTGAACGGGAGTCACCCTCAGATACGCAGTATTTT. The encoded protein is CASSERESPSDTQYF.

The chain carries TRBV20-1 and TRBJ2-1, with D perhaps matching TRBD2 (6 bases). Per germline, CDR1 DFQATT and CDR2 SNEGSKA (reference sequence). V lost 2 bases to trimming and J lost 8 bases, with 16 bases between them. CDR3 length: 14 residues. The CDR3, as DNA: TGCAGTGCTAGAAAGCCGCGGACTACAGATGAGCAGTTCTTC. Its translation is CSARKPRTTDEQFF.

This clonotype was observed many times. DNA for the CDR3: TGTGCCAGCAGCTTAGTATCGGACAGGGTTGGGAGCACTGAAGCTTTCTTT. Translating gives CASSLVSDRVGSTEAFF. This sequence joins TRBV7-9 and TRBJ1-1, with 8 bases identical to TRBD1. The V and J ends lost 1 base and 4 bases, in that order; junction bases with no gene match: 11. The germline CDR1 and CDR2 sequences are SEHNR and FQNEAQ (reference sequence). The CDR3 is 17 amino acids.

CDR3 protein: CASSPSLALGGYTF. The CDR3 DNA reads TGCGCCAGCAGCCCGTCTCTGGCCCTCGGGGGCTACACCTTC. The rearrangement uses TRBV4-3 and TRBJ1-2; D is unresolved. Per the germline V gene, CDR1 is LGHNA and CDR2 is YSLEER. The length of the CDR3 is 14 residues. V lost 4 bases and J lost 8, with 17 bases in between.

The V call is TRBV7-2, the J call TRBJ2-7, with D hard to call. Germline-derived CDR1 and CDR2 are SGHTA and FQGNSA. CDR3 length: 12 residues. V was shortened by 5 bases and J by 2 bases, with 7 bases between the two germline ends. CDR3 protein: CASSLSTYEQYF. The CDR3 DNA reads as TGTGCCAGCAGCCTTTCCACCTACGAGCAGTACTTC.

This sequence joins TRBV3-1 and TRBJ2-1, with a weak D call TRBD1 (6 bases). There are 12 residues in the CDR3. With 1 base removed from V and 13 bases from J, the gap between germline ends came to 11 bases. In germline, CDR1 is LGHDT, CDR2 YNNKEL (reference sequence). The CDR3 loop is CASSQVLGAQFF. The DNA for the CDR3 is TGTGCCAGCAGCCAAGTATTGGGGGCCCAGTTCTTC.